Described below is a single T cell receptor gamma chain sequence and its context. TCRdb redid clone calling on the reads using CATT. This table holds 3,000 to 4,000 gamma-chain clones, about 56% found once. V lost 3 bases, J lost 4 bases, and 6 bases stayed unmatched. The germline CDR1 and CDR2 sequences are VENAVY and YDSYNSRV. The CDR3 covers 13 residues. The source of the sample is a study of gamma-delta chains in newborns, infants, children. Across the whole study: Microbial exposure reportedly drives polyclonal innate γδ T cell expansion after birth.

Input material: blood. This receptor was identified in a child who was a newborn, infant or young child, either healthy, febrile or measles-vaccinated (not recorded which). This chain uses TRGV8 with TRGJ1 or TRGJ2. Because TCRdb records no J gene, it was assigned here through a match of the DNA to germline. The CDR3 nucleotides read TGTGCCACCTGGGATGTTCAGTATTATAAGAAACTCTTT. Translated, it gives CATWDVQYYKKLF.